The 18 T cell receptor beta chains reported below all come from one sample, sequenced in a study of blood T cell repertoires in COVID-19. TCRdb's copy holds only in-frame clones and misses some; the assay was immunoSEQ multiplex PCR. This sample yields around 210,000 clones, of which under 85% are seen a single time; roughly 7.8% belongs to the top ten. Source material: peripheral blood. The source is a woman aged 80 or over with COVID-19, enrolled during active disease.

The V and J genes are TRBV18 and TRBJ2-5; D is possibly TRBD2 (5 bases). Between the trimmed V and J ends, which lost 6 bases and 5 bases, there was a span of 19 bases. This CDR3 contains 15 residues. Germline values: CDR1 KGHSH, CDR2 LQKENI. CDR3 sequence reads: CASSPTIEGRETQYF. CDR3 bases: TGTGCCAGCTCGCCTACCATCGAGGGTAGGGAGACCCAGTACTTC.

This clone was observed many times. The chain combines TRBV2 with TRBJ1-4; 7 bases fit TRBD1. Unmatched junction bases numbered 10, after V lost 5 bases and J lost 4 bases. The CDR3 contains 16 residues. The germline CDR1 and CDR2 sequences are SNHLY and FYNNEI. CDR3 nucleotide sequence: TGTGCCAGCAGTCTCGACCCGGGACAGCTTAATGAAAAACTGTTTTTT. Translating gives CASSLDPGQLNEKLFF. Complete variable domain (other parts from reference TRBV2 and TRBJ1-4): EPEVTQTPSHQVTQMGQEVILRCVPISNHLYFYWYRQILGQKVEFLVSFYNNEISEKSEIFDDQFSVERPDGSNFTLKIRSTKLEDSAMYFCASSLDPGQLNEKLFFGSGTQLSVL.

V is TRBV5-4 and J is TRBJ2-5, with D possibly TRBD1 on 6 matching bases. The germline CDR1 and CDR2 sequences are SGHNT and YYREEE (reference sequence). Trimming stripped 0 bases from V and 4 bases from J, with 10 bases between. The CDR3 consists of 14 residues. The CDR3: CASSLGGQGETQYF. DNA of the CDR3: TGTGCCAGCAGCTTGGGGGGGCAGGGAGAGACCCAGTACTTC.

The chain couples TRBV2 to TRBJ2-1; D possibly corresponds to TRBD2 (5 bases). The CDR3 runs 11 residues. V lost 8 bases and J 4 bases, leaving 6 bases between the germline ends. Germline V gene lookup returns CDR1 SNHLY and CDR2 FYNNEI. The chain's CDR3 is CASGSYNEQFF. Written as DNA, the CDR3 is TGTGCCAGCGGGAGTTACAATGAGCAGTTCTTC.

This chain uses TRBV6-1 with TRBJ1-2, with 8 bases lining up with TRBD1. This CDR3 is built from 15 residues. Germline V CDR1 and CDR2: MNHNS, SASEGT. V lost 2 bases, J lost 4 bases, and 6 bases stayed unmatched. The CDR3 protein is CASSERGDRSYGYTF. CDR3 bases: TGTGCCAGCAGTGAAAGAGGGGACAGGAGCTATGGCTACACCTTC.

The chain uses TRBV11-1 and TRBJ1-2, with unresolved D. The CDR3 contains 15 residues. With 5 bases removed from V and 3 bases from J, the gap between germline ends came to 16 bases. CDR1 is SGHAT, CDR2 FQDESV, per germline (reference sequence). The CDR3 loop reads CASSHSDAADYGYTF. In nucleotides, the CDR3 is TGTGCCAGCAGCCATTCCGATGCGGCAGACTATGGCTACACCTTC. Filled out from reference TRBV11-1 and TRBJ1-2, the complete variable domain reads EAEVAQSPRYKITEKSQAVAFWCDPISGHATLYWYRQILGQGPELLVQFQDESVVDDSQLPKDRFSAERLKGVDSTLKIQPAELGDSAMYLCASSHSDAADYGYTFGSGTRLTVV.

This chain connects TRBV19 to TRBJ1-2; D call uncertain. Germline assignment: CDR1 LNHDA and CDR2 SQIVND (reference sequence). V gave up 8 bases and J gave up 4 bases, with 8 bases separating them. This CDR3 has 11 residues. CDR3 DNA sequence: TGTGCCAGTGCAGTTTTCTATGGCTACACCTTC. Translating it yields CASAVFYGYTF.

The chain carries TRBV3-1 (or the pseudogene TRBV3-2) and TRBJ1-2, with TRBD1 as a possible D gene (6 bases). CDR1 LGHDT and CDR2 YNNKEL come from the germline V gene (reference sequence). V lost 4 bases to trimming and J lost 2 bases, with 11 bases between them. The CDR3 length is 14 residues. The CDR3, as DNA: TGTGCCAGCAGCCCCATCGACAGGAACTATGGCTACACCTTC. Its translation is CASSPIDRNYGYTF.

The rearrangement uses TRBV5-1 and TRBJ2-3; no clear D gene. The germline V gene encodes CDR1 SGHRS and CDR2 YFSETQ. Trimming stripped 0 bases from V and 0 bases from J, with 5 bases between. The length of the CDR3 is 14 residues. The CDR3 bases are TGCGCCAGCAGCTTGGGTCCGAGCACAGATACGCAGTATTTT. This translates into CASSLGPSTDTQYF.

In its sample, this clone was seen a few times. The chain couples TRBV3-1 (or the pseudogene TRBV3-2) to TRBJ1-1; no clear D gene. The V end lost 5 bases, the J end lost 2 bases, and 6 bases lay between the germline ends. Germline V gene data show CDR1 as LGHDT and CDR2 as YNNKEL (reference sequence). The CDR3 is 12 residues long. CDR3 in amino acids: CASSFSNTEAFF. The CDR3 coding sequence is TGTGCCAGCAGCTTCTCTAACACTGAAGCTTTCTTT.

This chain joins TRBV7-3 and TRBJ1-1; 8 nucleotides agree with TRBD1. V gave up 5 bases and J gave up 4 bases; unmatched junction bases: 6. This CDR3 has 14 residues. Germline assignment: CDR1 SGHTA and CDR2 FQGTGA. CDR3 DNA: TGTGCCAGCAGCCCAGGGGGCGCGGGCACTGAAGCTTTCTTT. It encodes CASSPGGAGTEAFF.

The chain is built from TRBV2 and TRBJ2-1; 7 nucleotides agree with TRBD2. This CDR3 comprises 14 residues. Germline V gives CDR1 SNHLY, CDR2 FYNNEI. V dropped 11 bases and J dropped 5; count of bases not matched to a gene: 12. This CDR3 is CAGREGLADNEQFF. The CDR3 bases are TGTGCCGGGAGGGAGGGGCTAGCGGACAATGAGCAGTTCTTC.

The chain links TRBV18 to TRBJ1-5; 8 nucleotides line up with TRBD1. The J segment lost 1 base and the V segment lost 3 bases, leaving 5 bases of the junction unmatched. In germline, CDR1 is KGHSH, CDR2 LQKENI. This CDR3 is built from 16 residues. CDR3 region: CASSPTRDRSNQPQHF. CDR3 DNA sequence: TGTGCCAGCTCACCCACCCGGGACAGGAGCAATCAGCCCCAGCATTTT.

This chain links TRBV7-3 with TRBJ2-1; possible D gene TRBD2, 5 bases. The CDR3 sequence is 13 residues long. The V gene's germline CDR1 is SGHTA and CDR2 FQGTGA. The V end lost 5 bases, the J end lost 9 bases, and 14 bases lay between the germline ends. The CDR3 DNA is TGTGCCAGCAGCCTCCCTAGCAGAGGTGAGCAGTTCTTC. Its protein product is CASSLPSRGEQFF.

This clone came up a few times. The V gene is TRBV5-1, the J gene TRBJ2-5; 11 bases map to TRBD2. This CDR3 comprises 15 residues. CDR1 is SGHRS and CDR2 is YFSETQ in the germline V gene. The V and J ends lost 4 bases and 9 bases, in that order; junction bases with no gene match: 11. The CDR3 spells CASSGTSGGARAQYF. The CDR3 DNA follows: TGCGCCAGCAGCGGAACTAGCGGGGGCGCGAGGGCCCAGTACTTC. The full variable domain, its missing parts supplied by reference TRBV5-1 and TRBJ2-5, is KAGVTQTPRYLIKTRGQQVTLSCSPISGHRSVSWYQQTPGQGLQFLFEYFSETQRNKGNFPGRFSGRQFSNSRSEMNVSTLELGDSALYLCASSGTSGGARAQYFGPGTRLLVL.

The V call is TRBV5-1, the J call TRBJ1-2; D is unresolved. Trimming left V 0 bases short and J 6 bases short, with 12 bases between. The CDR3 sequence is 14 residues long. Looked up from germline, CDR1 is SGHRS and CDR2 is YFSETQ. CDR3 residues: CASSLGSGYDGYTF. The CDR3 DNA follows: TGCGCCAGCAGCTTGGGATCGGGGTATGATGGCTACACCTTC. Full variable domain (rest looked up from reference TRBV5-1 and TRBJ1-2): KAGVTQTPRYLIKTRGQQVTLSCSPISGHRSVSWYQQTPGQGLQFLFEYFSETQRNKGNFPGRFSGRQFSNSRSEMNVSTLELGDSALYLCASSLGSGYDGYTFGSGTRLTVV.

This chain joins TRBV5-6 and TRBJ2-5, with TRBD1 as a possible D gene (5 bases). The CDR3 extends over 16 amino acids. Germline CDR1 is SGHDT and CDR2 is YYEEEE. The V end was cut by 0 bases, the J end by 4 bases, with 16 bases between. The CDR3 DNA is TGTGCCAGCAGCTTGGTAACCAGGGCCACGGGAGAGACCCAGTACTTC. It yields the protein CASSLVTRATGETQYF.

This chain uses TRBV7-9 with TRBJ1-1, with 11 bases identical to TRBD1. Trimming at V came to 4 bases and at J to 11 bases, leaving 6 bases not matched to a gene. Per the germline V gene, CDR1 is SEHNR and CDR2 is FQNEAQ (reference sequence). The CDR3 consists of 13 residues. CDR3 in amino acids: CASSSSGDRGAFF. As DNA, the CDR3 is TGTGCCAGCAGCTCCTCAGGGGACAGGGGGGCTTTCTTT.